The T cell receptor (beta chain) described here comes from a study of blood T cell repertoires in COVID-19. Using immunoSEQ multiplex PCR, the repertoire was profiled, and TCRdb retains in-frame clones only, with some absent. The sample carries some 270,000 clones, 89% recorded once. Trimming left V 0 bases short and J 4 bases short, with 9 bases between. The germline V gene encodes CDR1 LGHNA and CDR2 YNFKEQ. There are 14 residues in the CDR3. Sequencing was performed on peripheral blood. The chain combines TRBV4-2 with TRBJ2-5; no clear D. The clonotype was recovered from a woman in her thirties or forties who had recovered from COVID-19. CDR3: CASSQDLGPETQYF. The CDR3 region has the DNA TGTGCCAGCAGCCAAGATCTAGGTCCAGAGACCCAGTACTTC.